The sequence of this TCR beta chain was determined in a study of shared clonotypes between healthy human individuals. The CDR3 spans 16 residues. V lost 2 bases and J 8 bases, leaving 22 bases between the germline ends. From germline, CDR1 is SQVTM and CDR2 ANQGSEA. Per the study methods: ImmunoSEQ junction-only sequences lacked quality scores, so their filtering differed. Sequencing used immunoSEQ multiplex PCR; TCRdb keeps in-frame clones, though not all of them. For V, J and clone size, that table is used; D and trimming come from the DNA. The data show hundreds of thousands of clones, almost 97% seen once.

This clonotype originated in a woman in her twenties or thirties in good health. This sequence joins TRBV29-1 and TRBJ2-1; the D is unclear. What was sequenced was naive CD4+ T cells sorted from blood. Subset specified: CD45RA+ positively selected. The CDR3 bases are TGCAGCGTTGAAACGGTTCGAGACATCAAAAGAGATGAGCAGTTCTTC. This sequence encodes CSVETVRDIKRDEQFF.